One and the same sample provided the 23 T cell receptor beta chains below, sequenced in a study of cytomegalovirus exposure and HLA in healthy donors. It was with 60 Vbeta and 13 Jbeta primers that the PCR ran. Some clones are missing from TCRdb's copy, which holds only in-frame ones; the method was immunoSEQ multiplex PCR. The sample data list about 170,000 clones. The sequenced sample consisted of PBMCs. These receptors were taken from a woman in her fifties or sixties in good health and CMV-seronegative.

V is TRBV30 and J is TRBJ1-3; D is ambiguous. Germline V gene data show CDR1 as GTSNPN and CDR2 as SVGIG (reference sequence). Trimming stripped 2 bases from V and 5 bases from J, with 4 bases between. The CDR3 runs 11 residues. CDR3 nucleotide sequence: TGTGCCTGGAGTACTAGAAACACCATATATTTT. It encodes CAWSTRNTIYF.

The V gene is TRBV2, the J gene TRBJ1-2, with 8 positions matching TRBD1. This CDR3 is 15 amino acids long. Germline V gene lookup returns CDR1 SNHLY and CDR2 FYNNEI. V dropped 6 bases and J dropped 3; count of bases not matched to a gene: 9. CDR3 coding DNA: TGTGCCAGCAGGGCAGGGGGCGGATTTGACTATGGCTACACCTTC. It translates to CASRAGGGFDYGYTF.

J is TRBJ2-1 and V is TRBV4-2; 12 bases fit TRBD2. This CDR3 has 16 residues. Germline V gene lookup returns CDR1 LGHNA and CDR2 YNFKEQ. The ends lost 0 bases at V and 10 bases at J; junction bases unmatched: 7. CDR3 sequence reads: CASSQDPASGGGEQFF. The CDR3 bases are TGTGCCAGCAGCCAAGATCCGGCTAGCGGGGGGGGAGAGCAGTTCTTC.

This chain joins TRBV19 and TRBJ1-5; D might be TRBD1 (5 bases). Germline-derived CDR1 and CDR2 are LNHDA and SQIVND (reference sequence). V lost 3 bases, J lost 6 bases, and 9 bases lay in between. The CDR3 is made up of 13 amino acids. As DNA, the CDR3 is TGTGCCAGTAGTATCCGCGGGGGTCAGCCCCAGCATTTT. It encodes CASSIRGGQPQHF.

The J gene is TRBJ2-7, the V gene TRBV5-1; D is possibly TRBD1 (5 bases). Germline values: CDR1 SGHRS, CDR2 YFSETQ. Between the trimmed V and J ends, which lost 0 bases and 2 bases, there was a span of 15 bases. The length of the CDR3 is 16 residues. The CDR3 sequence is CASSLDRTAVTYEQYF. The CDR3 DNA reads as TGCGCCAGCAGCTTGGACAGGACGGCCGTTACCTACGAGCAGTACTTC.

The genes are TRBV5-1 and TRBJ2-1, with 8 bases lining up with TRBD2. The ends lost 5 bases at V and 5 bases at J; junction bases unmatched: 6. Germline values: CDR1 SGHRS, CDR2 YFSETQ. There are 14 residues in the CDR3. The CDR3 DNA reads TGCGCCAGCAGAGGGAGCGGGGGACACAATGAGCAGTTCTTC. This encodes CASRGSGGHNEQFF.

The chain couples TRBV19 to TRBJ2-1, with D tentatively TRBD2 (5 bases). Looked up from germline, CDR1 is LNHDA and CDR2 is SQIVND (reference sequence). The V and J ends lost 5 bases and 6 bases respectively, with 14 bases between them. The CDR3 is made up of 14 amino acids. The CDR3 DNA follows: TGTGCCAGTAGTTCGAGACTACTCTCCAATGAGCAGTTCTTC. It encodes CASSSRLLSNEQFF.

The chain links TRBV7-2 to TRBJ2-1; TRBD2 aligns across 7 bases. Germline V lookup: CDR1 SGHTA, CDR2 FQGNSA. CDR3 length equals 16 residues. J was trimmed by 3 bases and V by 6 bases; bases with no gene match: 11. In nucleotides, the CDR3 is TGTGCCAGCAGGTACTATGATCGGGGGGTCTACAATGAGCAGTTCTTC. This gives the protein CASRYYDRGVYNEQFF.

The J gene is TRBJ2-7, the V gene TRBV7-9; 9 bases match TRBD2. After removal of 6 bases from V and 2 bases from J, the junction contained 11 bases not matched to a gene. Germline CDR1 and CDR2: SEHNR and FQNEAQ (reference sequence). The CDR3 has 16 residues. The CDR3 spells CASRAPSGATTYEQYF. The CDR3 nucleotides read TGTGCCAGCAGGGCTCCTAGCGGGGCTACTACCTACGAGCAGTACTTC.

CDR3 protein: CASSFRGGELFF. The CDR3, as DNA: TGCGCCAGCAGCTTCCGGGGCGGGGAGCTGTTTTTT. The V call is TRBV5-1, the J call TRBJ2-2, with TRBD2 as a possible D gene (5 bases). The CDR3 consists of 12 residues. The V end lost 2 bases, the J end lost 7 bases, and 6 bases lay between the germline ends. The germline gives CDR1 SGHRS, CDR2 YFSETQ.

The CDR3 coding sequence is TGTGCCAGCAGCTTGGGGGACAGAATGAACACTGAAGCTTTCTTT. Protein product: CASSLGDRMNTEAFF. This chain uses TRBV5-4 with TRBJ1-1, with 7 bases matching TRBD1. CDR1 SGHNT and CDR2 YYREEE come from the germline V gene (reference sequence). The junction had 2 bases not matched to a gene; V was cut back by 0 bases and J by 0 bases. This CDR3 region has 15 residues.

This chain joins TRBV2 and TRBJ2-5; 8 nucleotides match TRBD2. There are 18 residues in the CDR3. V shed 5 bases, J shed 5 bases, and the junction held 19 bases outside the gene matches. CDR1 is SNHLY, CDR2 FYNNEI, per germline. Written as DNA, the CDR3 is TGTGCCAGCAGTTTAACCCTCGGGGGGGCGGGGGTCAGGGAGACCCAGTACTTC. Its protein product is CASSLTLGGAGVRETQYF.

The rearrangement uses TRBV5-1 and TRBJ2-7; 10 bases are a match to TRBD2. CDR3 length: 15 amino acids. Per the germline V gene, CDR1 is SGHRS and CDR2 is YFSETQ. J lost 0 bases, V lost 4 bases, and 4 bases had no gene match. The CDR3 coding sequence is TGCGCCAGCAGCCTCCTAGCGGGAGCCTCCTACGAGCAGTACTTC. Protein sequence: CASSLLAGASYEQYF. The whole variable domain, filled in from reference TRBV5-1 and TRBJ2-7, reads KAGVTQTPRYLIKTRGQQVTLSCSPISGHRSVSWYQQTPGQGLQFLFEYFSETQRNKGNFPGRFSGRQFSNSRSEMNVSTLELGDSALYLCASSLLAGASYEQYFGPGTRLTVT.

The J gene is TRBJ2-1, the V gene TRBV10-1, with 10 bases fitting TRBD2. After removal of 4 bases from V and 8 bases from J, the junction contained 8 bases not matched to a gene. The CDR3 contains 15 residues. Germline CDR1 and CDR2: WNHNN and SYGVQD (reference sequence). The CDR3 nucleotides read TGCGCCAGCAGTGTAGGGACTAGCGAGAGGTATGAGCAGTTCTTC. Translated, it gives CASSVGTSERYEQFF.

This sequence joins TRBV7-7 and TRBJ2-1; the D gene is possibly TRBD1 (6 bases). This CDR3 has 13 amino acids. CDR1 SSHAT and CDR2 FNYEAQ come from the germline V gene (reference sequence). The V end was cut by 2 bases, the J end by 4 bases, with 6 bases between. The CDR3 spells CASSLRGYNEQFF. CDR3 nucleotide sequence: TGTGCCAGCAGCTTAAGGGGGTACAATGAGCAGTTCTTC. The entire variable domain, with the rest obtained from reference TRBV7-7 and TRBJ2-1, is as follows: GAGVSQSPRYKVTKRGQDVTLRCDPISSHATLYWYQQALGQGPEFLTYFNYEAQPDKSGLPSDRFSAERPEGSISTLTIQRTEQRDSAMYRCASSLRGYNEQFFGPGTRLTVL.

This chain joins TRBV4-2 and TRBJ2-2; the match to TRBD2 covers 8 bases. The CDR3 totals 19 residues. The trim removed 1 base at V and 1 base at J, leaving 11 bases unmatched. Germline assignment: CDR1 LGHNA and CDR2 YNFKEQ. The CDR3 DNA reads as TGTGCCAGCAGCCAAGGTCCCTTTGTGGCGGGGGGGAACACCGGGGAGCTGTTTTTT. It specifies CASSQGPFVAGGNTGELFF.

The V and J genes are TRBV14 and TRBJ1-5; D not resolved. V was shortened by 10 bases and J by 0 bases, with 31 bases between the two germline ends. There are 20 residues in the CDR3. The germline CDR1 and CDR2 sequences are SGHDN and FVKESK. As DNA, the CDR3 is TGTGCCAACTACCGACGGCCTGTTCCCCTTTTTCAGTATAGCAATCAGCCCCAGCATTTT. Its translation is CANYRRPVPLFQYSNQPQHF.

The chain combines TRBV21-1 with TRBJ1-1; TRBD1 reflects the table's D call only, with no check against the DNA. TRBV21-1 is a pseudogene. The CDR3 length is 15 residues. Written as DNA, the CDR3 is TGTGCCAGCAGCAAAGGTACAGGACGTTACACTGAAGCTTTCTTT. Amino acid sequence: CASSKGTGRYTEAFF.

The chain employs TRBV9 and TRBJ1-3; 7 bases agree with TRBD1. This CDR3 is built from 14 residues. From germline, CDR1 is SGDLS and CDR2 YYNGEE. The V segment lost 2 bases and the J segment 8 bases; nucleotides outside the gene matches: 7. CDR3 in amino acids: CASSVGQGGDTIYF. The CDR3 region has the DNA TGTGCCAGCAGCGTCGGCCAGGGGGGTGACACCATATATTTT.

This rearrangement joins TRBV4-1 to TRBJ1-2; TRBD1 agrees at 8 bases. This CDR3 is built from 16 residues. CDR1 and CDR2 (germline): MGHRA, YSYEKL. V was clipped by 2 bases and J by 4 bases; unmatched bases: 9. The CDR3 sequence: CASSQSRGLDPYGYTF. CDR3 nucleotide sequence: TGCGCCAGCAGCCAAAGCAGGGGGCTCGACCCCTATGGCTACACCTTC.

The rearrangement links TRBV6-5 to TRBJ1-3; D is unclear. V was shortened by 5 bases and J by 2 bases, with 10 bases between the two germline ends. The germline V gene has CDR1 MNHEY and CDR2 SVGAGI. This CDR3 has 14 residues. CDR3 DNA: TGTGCCAGCAGTAACCAGATGACTGGAAACACCATATATTTT. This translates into CASSNQMTGNTIYF.

DNA of the CDR3: TGTGCCAGCATACCCGACAGGGCAGGCTCCTACGAGCAGTACTTC. Protein sequence: CASIPDRAGSYEQYF. V is TRBV6-1 and J is TRBJ2-7, with 7 bases fitting TRBD1. The CDR3 is 15 residues long. V was clipped by 7 bases and J by 0 bases; unmatched bases: 9. Germline loops: CDR1 MNHNS, CDR2 SASEGT.

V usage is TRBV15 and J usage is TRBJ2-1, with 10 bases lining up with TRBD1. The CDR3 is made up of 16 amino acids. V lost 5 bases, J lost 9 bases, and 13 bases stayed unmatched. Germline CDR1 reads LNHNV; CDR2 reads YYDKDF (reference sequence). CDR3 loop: CATSPRIRTGGGEQFF. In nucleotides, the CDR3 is TGTGCCACCAGCCCGCGTATCAGGACAGGGGGTGGTGAGCAGTTCTTC.